The T cell receptor (beta chain) under discussion was sequenced for a study of cytomegalovirus exposure and HLA in healthy donors. Clones were read by immunoSEQ multiplex PCR, and TCRdb kept only the in-frame ones, dropping some. The sample contains 60,000 to 65,000 clones, roughly 95% of which appear only once. There are 17 residues in the CDR3. CDR1 SGHVS and CDR2 FNYEAQ come from the germline V gene. V lost 4 bases to trimming and J lost 0 bases; unmatched junction nucleotides: 12. The sequence derives from a woman aged 18-29 years in good health and CMV-seronegative. The specimen was PBMCs. The chain carries TRBV7-6 and TRBJ2-7, with 7 positions matching TRBD2. This CDR3 reads CASSSSGGSGPSYEQYF. The CDR3 DNA is TGTGCCAGCAGCTCAAGTGGGGGTAGCGGGCCCTCCTACGAGCAGTACTTC. Together with reference TRBV7-6 and TRBJ2-7, the CDR3 gives the full variable domain: GAGVSQSPRYKVTKRGQDVALRCDPISGHVSLYWYRQALGQGPEFLTYFNYEAQQDKSGLPNDRFSAERPEGSISTLTIQRTEQRDSAMYRCASSSSGGSGPSYEQYFGPGTRLTVT.